This T cell receptor beta chain appears in the sequencing data of a study of early T cells in non-severe SARS-CoV-2 infection. Study context: Unpaired chains resulted from sequencing bulk RNA of unsorted whole blood. Broader study findings: In VDJdb matching, anti-spike CD8 responses were favored while private and CD4 specificities went missing.

The length of the CDR3 is 14 residues. Losses at the gene ends were 5 bases for V and 6 bases for J; bases not matched to a gene: 5. Details on this clonotype: As yet, its antigen is unknown.

Individual cDNA molecules were tagged with unique molecular identifiers, the study reported. TCRdb recomputed calls from the 5' RACE reads with MiXCR, one row per CDR3 protein. The sample holds 71,000 or so distinct CDR3 sequences; roughly an eighth are singletons and the top ten take around an eighth. The clonotype comes from an adult who was a healthcare worker with PCR-confirmed SARS-CoV-2 infection or an uninfected control (not recorded which). The sequenced sample consisted of whole blood. The rearrangement uses TRBV12-3 or TRBV12-4 and TRBJ2-5; 11 bases align to TRBD2. CDR3 amino acids: CASSPTSGGQTQYF. The CDR3 DNA reads as TGTGCCAGCAGTCCCACTAGCGGGGGACAGACCCAGTACTTC.